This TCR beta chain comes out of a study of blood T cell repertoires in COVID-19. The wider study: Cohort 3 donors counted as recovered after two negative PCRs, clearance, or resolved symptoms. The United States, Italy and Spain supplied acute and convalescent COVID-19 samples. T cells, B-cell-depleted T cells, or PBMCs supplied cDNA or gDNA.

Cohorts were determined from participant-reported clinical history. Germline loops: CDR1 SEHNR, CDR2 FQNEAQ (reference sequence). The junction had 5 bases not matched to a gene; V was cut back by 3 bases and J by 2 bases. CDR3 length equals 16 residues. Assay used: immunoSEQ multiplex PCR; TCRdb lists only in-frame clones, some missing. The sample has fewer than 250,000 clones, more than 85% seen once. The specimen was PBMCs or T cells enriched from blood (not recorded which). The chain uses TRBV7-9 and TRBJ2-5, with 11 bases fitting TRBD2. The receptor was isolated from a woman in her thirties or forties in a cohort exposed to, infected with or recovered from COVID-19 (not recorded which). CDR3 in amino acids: CASSLGTSGIQETQYF. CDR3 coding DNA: TGTGCCAGCAGCTTGGGGACTAGCGGTATACAAGAGACCCAGTACTTC.